This T cell receptor (beta chain) comes out of a study of shared clonotypes between healthy human individuals. The V gene lost 0 bases and the J gene lost 1 base, with 7 bases spanning the gap. CDR1 is SGHRS and CDR2 is YFSETQ in the germline V gene. The length of the CDR3 is 14 residues. Libraries were prepared by immunoSEQ multiplex PCR; TCRdb keeps only in-frame clonotypes and omits some of them. The table has roughly 2,000,000 clones, about 95% seen once. Naive CD8 cells comprised CD45RO-negative, CCR7-positively selected cells, excluding terminally differentiated effector memory CD45RA+ cells. Broader study findings: Naive subsets typically showed greater estimated richness than memory subsets. Sampling was confined to blood; repertoires within tissues likely differ.

On this clone itself: The antigen is undetermined.

The source of this sequence is a man aged 18 to 29 in good health. The chain couples TRBV5-1 to TRBJ1-1, with unresolved D. The sample taken for sequencing was naive CD8+ T cells sorted from blood. The CDR3 DNA sequence: TGCGCCAGCAGCTTGGGTTCCGCGAACACTGAAGCTTTCTTT. Amino acid sequence: CASSLGSANTEAFF.